The 4 T cell receptor beta chains reported below all come from one sample, sequenced in a study of blood T cell repertoires in COVID-19. The protocol was immunoSEQ multiplex PCR, while the TCRdb copy is restricted to in-frame clones and leaves out a portion. The sample has a few hundred thousand clones; around 90% are singletons. Sequencing was performed on peripheral blood. Receptors originate from a man younger than 35 with active or convalescent COVID-19.

The rearrangement uses TRBV29-1 and TRBJ1-2, with a tentative D call TRBD1 (5 bases). This CDR3 is built from 14 residues. Germline V CDR1 and CDR2: SQVTM, ANQGSEA. The V and J ends lost 4 bases and 3 bases respectively, with 15 bases between them. The CDR3 sequence: CSVVLGGTYYGYTF. For the CDR3, the DNA is TGCAGCGTTGTTCTTGGGGGGACTTACTATGGCTACACCTTC.

The chain links TRBV9 to TRBJ1-2, with 9 bases lining up with TRBD1. Looked up from germline, CDR1 is SGDLS and CDR2 is YYNGEE. V was pared by 0 bases and J by 3 bases, with 3 bases of the junction left unmatched. The CDR3 is 15 residues long. Written as DNA, the CDR3 is TGTGCCAGCAGCGTAGGGGACAGGGTCTACTATGGCTACACCTTC. Its translation is CASSVGDRVYYGYTF.

The J gene is TRBJ2-1, the V gene TRBV18, with TRBD1 matching over 10 bases. Looked up from germline, CDR1 is KGHSH and CDR2 is LQKENI. CDR3 length equals 14 residues. V dropped 3 bases and J dropped 8; count of bases not matched to a gene: 4. CDR3 nucleotide sequence: TGTGCCAGCTCACCGCTGGGACAGGGGTATGAGCAGTTCTTC. It specifies CASSPLGQGYEQFF.

This sequence joins TRBV21-1 and TRBJ1-2; TRBD1, the table's D call, lacks a check against the DNA. TRBV21-1 is a listed pseudogene. The CDR3 consists of 14 residues. The CDR3 sequence: CAGKWTAGDYGYTF. CDR3 sequence (DNA): TGTGCCGGAAAGTGGACAGCAGGAGACTATGGCTACACCTTC.